This T cell receptor (beta chain) was profiled in a study of cytomegalovirus exposure and HLA in healthy donors. On the study more broadly: There were fewer than 130 million unique TCR beta sequences, drawn from roughly 200 million T cells, in an earlier analysis.

This clone was seen only once. Antigen specificity is unknown. 60 Vbeta and 13 Jbeta primers were used in PCR. Sequencing was performed with immunoSEQ multiplex PCR; in TCRdb, only in-frame clones are kept and a portion is missing. The sample contains 85,000 to 130,000 clones, approximately 82% of which appear only once. The CDR3 length is 14 residues. The V end was cut by 1 base, the J end by 3 bases, with 6 bases between. Germline values: CDR1 SEHNR, CDR2 FQNEAQ (reference sequence). Regarding the study as a whole: Analyzed later, association rates of TCRs varied across HLA loci, with DRB1 most and HLA-C fewest. Researchers catalogued some 160 TCR beta chains as cytomegalovirus-associated.

Likely unrecorded immune exposures existed in these nominally healthy donors. Sequencing input: PBMCs. This TCR derives from a man aged 40-49 years in good health and CMV-seronegative. The rearrangement joins TRBV7-9 to TRBJ1-4, with D unresolved. The CDR3, as DNA: TGTGCCAGCAGCTTAGGCGTCGCTAATGAAAAACTGTTTTTT. Translated: CASSLGVANEKLFF.